This TCR beta chain was profiled in a study of blood T cells in healthy people across ages. The study's findings and limits: Across the age range, TCR beta diversity per million T cells fell in a roughly linear way. Conclusively comparing naive with antigen-experienced cells was impossible with unsorted PBMCs.

Sample-barcoded 5' priming and a J-beta primer mix drove a second PCR of roughly 6 to 12 cycles. TCRdb re-analysed the 5' RACE reads in MiXCR, keeping a single row per CDR3 protein. This sample has around 710,000 distinct CDR3 sequences, with roughly 44% found just once. Each sample had at least 6.5 million PBMCs isolated. This CDR3 comprises 12 residues. The V end was cut by 5 bases, the J end by 6 bases, with 10 bases between. Germline CDR1 and CDR2: MNHNS and SASEGT. The table lists this clonotype with a few counts. Antigen unknown. The rearrangement joins TRBV6-1 to TRBJ1-2, with D possibly being TRBD1 (5 bases). The receptor was derived from a woman aged 55 to 70 in good health. Source material: blood. CDR3 region: CASSQGTDGYTF. The CDR3 nucleotides read TGTGCCAGCAGTCAGGGAACGGATGGCTACACCTTC.